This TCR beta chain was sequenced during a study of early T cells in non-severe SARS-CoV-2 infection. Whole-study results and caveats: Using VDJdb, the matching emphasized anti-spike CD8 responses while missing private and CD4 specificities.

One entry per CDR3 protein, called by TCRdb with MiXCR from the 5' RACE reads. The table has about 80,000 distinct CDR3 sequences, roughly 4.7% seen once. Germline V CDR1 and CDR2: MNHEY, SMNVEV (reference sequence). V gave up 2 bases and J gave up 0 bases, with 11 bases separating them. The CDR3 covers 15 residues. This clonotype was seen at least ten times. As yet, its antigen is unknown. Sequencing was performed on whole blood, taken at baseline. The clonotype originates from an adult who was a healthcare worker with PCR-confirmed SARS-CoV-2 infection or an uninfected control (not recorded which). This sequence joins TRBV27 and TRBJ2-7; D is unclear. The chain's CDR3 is CASSLGVGDSYEQYF. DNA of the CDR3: TGTGCCAGCAGTTTAGGGGTTGGGGACTCCTACGAGCAGTACTTC.